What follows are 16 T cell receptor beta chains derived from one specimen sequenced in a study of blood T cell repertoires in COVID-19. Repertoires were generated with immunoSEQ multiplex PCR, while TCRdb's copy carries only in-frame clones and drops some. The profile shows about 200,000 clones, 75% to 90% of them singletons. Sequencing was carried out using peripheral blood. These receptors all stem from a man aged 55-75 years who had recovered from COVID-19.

The CDR3 reads CASTRGGASNTEAFF. The CDR3 DNA sequence: TGTGCCAGCACCCGTGGGGGGGCATCGAACACTGAAGCTTTCTTT. This chain links TRBV2 with TRBJ1-1; D might be TRBD1 (6 bases). Trimming took 7 bases from V and 1 from J, leaving 16 bases between them. The CDR3 runs to 15 residues. The germline V gene has CDR1 SNHLY and CDR2 FYNNEI.

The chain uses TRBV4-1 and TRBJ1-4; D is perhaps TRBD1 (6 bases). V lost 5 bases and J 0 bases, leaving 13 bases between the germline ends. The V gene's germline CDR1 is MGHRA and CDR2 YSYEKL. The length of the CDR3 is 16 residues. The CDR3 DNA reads TGCGCCAGCAGCTCCTTGGACAGTGCAACTAATGAAAAACTGTTTTTT. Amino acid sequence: CASSSLDSATNEKLFF.

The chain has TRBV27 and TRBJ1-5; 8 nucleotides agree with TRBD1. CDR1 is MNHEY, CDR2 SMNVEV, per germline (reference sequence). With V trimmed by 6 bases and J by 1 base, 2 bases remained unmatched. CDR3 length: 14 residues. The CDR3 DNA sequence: TGTGCCAGCAGGGGACAGGTGAGCAATCAGCCCCAGCATTTT. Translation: CASRGQVSNQPQHF.

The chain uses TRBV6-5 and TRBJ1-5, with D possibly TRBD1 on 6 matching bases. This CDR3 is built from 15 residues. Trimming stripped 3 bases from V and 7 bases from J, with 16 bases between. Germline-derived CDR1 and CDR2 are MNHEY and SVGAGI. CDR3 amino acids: CASSYSGQPGQPQHF. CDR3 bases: TGTGCCAGCAGTTATTCCGGACAGCCGGGGCAGCCCCAGCATTTT.

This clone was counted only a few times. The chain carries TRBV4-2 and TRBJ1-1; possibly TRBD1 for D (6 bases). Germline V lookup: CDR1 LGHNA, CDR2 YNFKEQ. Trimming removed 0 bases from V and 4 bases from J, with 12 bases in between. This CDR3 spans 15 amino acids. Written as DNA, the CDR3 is TGTGCCAGCAGCCAAGAACAGGGTTGGGGCACTGAAGCTTTCTTT. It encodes CASSQEQGWGTEAFF.

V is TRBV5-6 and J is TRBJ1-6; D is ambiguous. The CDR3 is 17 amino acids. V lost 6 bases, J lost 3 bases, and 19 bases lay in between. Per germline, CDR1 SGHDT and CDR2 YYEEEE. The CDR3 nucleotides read TGTGCCAGCAAGACACGGGATGTAAACTTCTATAATTCACCCCTCCACTTT. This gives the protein CASKTRDVNFYNSPLHF.

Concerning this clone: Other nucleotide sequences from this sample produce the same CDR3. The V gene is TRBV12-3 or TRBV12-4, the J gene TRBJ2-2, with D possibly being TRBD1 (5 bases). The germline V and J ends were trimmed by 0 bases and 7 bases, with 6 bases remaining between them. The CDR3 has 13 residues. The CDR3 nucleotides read TGTGCCAGCAGTTTAGCAGGGGTCGGGGAGCTGTTTTTT. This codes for CASSLAGVGELFF.

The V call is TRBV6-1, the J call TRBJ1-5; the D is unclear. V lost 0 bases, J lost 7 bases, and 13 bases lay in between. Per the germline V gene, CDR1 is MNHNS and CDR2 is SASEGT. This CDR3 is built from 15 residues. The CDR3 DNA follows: TGTGCCAGCAGTGAAGCGTCAAGACTCGGGCAGCCCCAGCATTTT. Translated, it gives CASSEASRLGQPQHF.

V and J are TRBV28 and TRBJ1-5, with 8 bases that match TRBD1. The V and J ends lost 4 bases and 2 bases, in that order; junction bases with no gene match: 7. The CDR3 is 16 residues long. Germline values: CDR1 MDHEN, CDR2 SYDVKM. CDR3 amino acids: CASSSDRVVGNQPQHF. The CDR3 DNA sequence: TGTGCCAGCAGTTCGGACAGGGTAGTTGGCAATCAGCCCCAGCATTTT.

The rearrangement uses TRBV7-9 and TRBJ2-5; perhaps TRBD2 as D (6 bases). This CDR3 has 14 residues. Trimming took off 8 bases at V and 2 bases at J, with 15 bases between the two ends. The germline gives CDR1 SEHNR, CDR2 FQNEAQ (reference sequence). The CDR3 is CASGTSGLQETQYF. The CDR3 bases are TGTGCCAGCGGGACCTCGGGACTTCAAGAGACCCAGTACTTC.

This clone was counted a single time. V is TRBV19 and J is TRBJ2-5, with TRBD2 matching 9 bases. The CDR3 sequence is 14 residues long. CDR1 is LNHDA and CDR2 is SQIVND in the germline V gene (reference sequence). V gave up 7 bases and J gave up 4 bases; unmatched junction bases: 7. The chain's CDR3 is CASKRGAQAETQYF. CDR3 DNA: TGTGCCAGTAAGCGGGGGGCGCAGGCAGAGACCCAGTACTTC.

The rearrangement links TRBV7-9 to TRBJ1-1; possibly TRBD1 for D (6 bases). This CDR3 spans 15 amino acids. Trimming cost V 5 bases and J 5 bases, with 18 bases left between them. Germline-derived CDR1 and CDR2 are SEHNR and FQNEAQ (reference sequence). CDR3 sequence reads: CASSPSGGAPTEAFF. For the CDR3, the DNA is TGTGCCAGCAGCCCAAGCGGGGGGGCGCCGACTGAAGCTTTCTTT.

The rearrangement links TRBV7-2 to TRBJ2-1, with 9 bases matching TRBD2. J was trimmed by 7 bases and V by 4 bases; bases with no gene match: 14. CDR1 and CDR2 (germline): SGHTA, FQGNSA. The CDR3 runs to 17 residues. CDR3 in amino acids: CASSSATIAGVKNEQFF. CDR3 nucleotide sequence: TGTGCCAGCAGCTCCGCCACGATAGCGGGAGTGAAAAATGAGCAGTTCTTC. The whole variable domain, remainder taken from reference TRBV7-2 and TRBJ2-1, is GAGVSQSPSNKVTEKGKDVELRCDPISGHTALYWYRQSLGQGLEFLIYFQGNSAPDKSGLPSDRFSAERTGGSVSTLTIQRTQQEDSAVYLCASSSATIAGVKNEQFFGPGTRLTVL.

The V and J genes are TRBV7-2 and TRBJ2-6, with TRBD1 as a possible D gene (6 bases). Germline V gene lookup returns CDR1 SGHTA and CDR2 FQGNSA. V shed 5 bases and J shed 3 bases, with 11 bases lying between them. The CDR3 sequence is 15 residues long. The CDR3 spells CASSEGGFGANVLTF. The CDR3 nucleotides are TGTGCCAGCAGCGAAGGGGGTTTTGGGGCCAACGTCCTGACTTTC.

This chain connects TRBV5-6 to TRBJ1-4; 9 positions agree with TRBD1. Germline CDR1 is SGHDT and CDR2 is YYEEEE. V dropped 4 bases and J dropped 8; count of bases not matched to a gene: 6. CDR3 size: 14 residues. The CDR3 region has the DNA TGTGCCAGCAGCCAACAGGGGGCAGGGGAAAAACTGTTTTTT. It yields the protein CASSQQGAGEKLFF.

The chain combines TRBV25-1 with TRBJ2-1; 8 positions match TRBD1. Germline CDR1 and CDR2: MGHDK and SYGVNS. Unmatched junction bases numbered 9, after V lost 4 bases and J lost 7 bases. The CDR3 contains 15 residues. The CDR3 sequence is CASSGYRGNVNEQFF. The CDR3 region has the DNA TGTGCCAGCAGTGGATACAGGGGGAACGTTAATGAGCAGTTCTTC.